Detailed here is one T cell receptor (beta chain). Its antigen remains unidentified. A multiplex PCR was run with 60 Vbeta primers and 13 Jbeta primers. The table came from immunoSEQ multiplex PCR; TCRdb's copy has only in-frame clones and leaves some out. Here the sample spans about 110,000 clones, 74% being singletons. The source of the sample is a study of cytomegalovirus exposure and HLA in healthy donors. At the level of the study: A prior study identified 120 million or so unique TCR beta sequences from roughly 180 million T cells.

The V end lost 2 bases, the J end lost 2 bases, and 10 bases lay between the germline ends. The CDR3 covers 15 residues. Looked up from germline, CDR1 is SNHLY and CDR2 is FYNNEI. Study-wide findings and caveats: A later analysis reportedly identified an Asian-associated ancestry cluster as carrying fewer N-insertions than the 666-donor mean. A previous analysis found most TCR beta V segments productive roughly 87% or roughly 30% of the time. A later examination showed that TCR association rates differed by HLA locus, with DRB1 most and HLA-C fewest.

This clonotype originated in a woman aged 40 to 55 in good health and CMV-seropositive. The chain combines TRBV2 with TRBJ1-5, with a possible D match to TRBD1 (6 bases). The sample taken for sequencing was PBMCs. The CDR3 nucleotides read TGTGCCAGCAGTGAACCCAGGGGCGGCAATCAGCCCCAGCATTTT. Its translation: CASSEPRGGNQPQHF.